One and the same sample provided the 21 T cell receptor beta chains below, sequenced in a study of shared clonotypes between healthy human individuals. Clones were sequenced by immunoSEQ multiplex PCR, and TCRdb holds only the in-frame ones, with some missing. The sample includes 450,000 to 650,000 clones, roughly four fifths of them seen just once. Sequencing input: PBMCs. The receptors come from a woman between 40 and 55 years old in good health. Some clones in this sample may be carry-over from other donors' samples.

The genes are TRBV4-2 and TRBJ1-1, with D perhaps matching TRBD1 (6 bases). The V end was cut by 4 bases, the J end by 3 bases, with 12 bases between. This CDR3 comprises 14 residues. Germline CDR1 reads LGHNA; CDR2 reads YNFKEQ. The CDR3 is CASSPSTGYTEAFF. DNA of the CDR3: TGTGCCAGCAGCCCTTCGACAGGTTACACTGAAGCTTTCTTT.

J is TRBJ2-2 and V is TRBV10-3, with 10 bases fitting TRBD1. The V gene end was trimmed by 4 bases and the J gene end by 4 bases; junction bases not matched to a gene: 3. Germline V gene lookup returns CDR1 ENHRY and CDR2 SYGVKD. The CDR3 spans 15 residues. CDR3: CAISGQGAITGELFF. For the CDR3, the DNA is TGTGCCATCAGTGGACAGGGGGCTATCACCGGGGAGCTGTTTTTT.

The CDR3 DNA reads TGTGCCAGCAGCGACTCCTATCAGCCCCAGCATTTT. This sequence encodes CASSDSYQPQHF. The chain combines TRBV2 with TRBJ1-5; D unresolved. From germline, CDR1 is SNHLY and CDR2 FYNNEI. V lost 6 bases to trimming and J lost 5 bases, with 8 bases between them. CDR3 length: 12 amino acids.

The chain links TRBV10-1 to TRBJ2-1; perhaps TRBD1 as D (6 bases). The V end was cut by 2 bases, the J end by 2 bases, with 10 bases between. The CDR3 consists of 15 residues. The V gene's germline CDR1 is WNHNN and CDR2 SYGVQD (reference sequence). DNA of the CDR3: TGCGCCAGCAGTGAGGTAGGGGACACCTACAATGAGCAGTTCTTC. As protein: CASSEVGDTYNEQFF.

The chain recombines TRBV19 with TRBJ2-3, with TRBD1 as a possible D gene (6 bases). The length of the CDR3 is 14 residues. Trimming removed 5 bases at V and 0 bases at J, with 9 bases between. From germline, CDR1 is LNHDA and CDR2 SQIVND (reference sequence). The CDR3 DNA follows: TGTGCCAGTAGTCACAGGGATAGCACAGATACGCAGTATTTT. Amino acid sequence: CASSHRDSTDTQYF. Drawing the rest from reference TRBV19 and TRBJ2-3, the complete variable domain is DGGITQSPKYLFRKEGQNVTLSCEQNLNHDAMYWYRQDPGQGLRLIYYSQIVNDFQKGDIAEGYSVSREKKESFPLTVTSAQKNPTAFYLCASSHRDSTDTQYFGPGTRLTVL.

J is TRBJ2-1 and V is TRBV5-4, with 10 bases that match TRBD2. The CDR3 is made up of 15 amino acids. Losses at the gene ends were 0 bases for V and 8 bases for J; bases not matched to a gene: 5. Germline assignment: CDR1 SGHNT and CDR2 YYREEE (reference sequence). CDR3 sequence reads: CASSLASGSRDEQFF. CDR3 DNA sequence: TGTGCCAGCAGCTTGGCTAGCGGGAGTCGGGATGAGCAGTTCTTC.

The chain uses TRBV2 and TRBJ1-1, with D uncertain. CDR1 and CDR2 from the germline V gene are SNHLY and FYNNEI. The length of the CDR3 is 14 residues. V dropped 4 bases and J dropped 5 bases, with 14 bases sitting between them. The CDR3 sequence: CASSGTGWETEAFF. As DNA, the CDR3 is TGTGCCAGCAGTGGGACGGGGTGGGAGACTGAAGCTTTCTTT.

In its sample, this clone was seen a few times. The rearrangement joins TRBV11-3 to TRBJ2-1; 8 nucleotides line up with TRBD1. The CDR3 consists of 15 residues. V lost 5 bases, J lost 8 bases, and 11 bases stayed unmatched. CDR1 is SGHNT and CDR2 is YENEEA in the germline V gene. The CDR3 protein is CASSPGGSVVDEQFF. The CDR3 nucleotides read TGTGCCAGCAGCCCAGGGGGCAGTGTAGTCGATGAGCAGTTCTTC.

The V call is TRBV10-3, the J call TRBJ2-1, with 12 bases matching TRBD2. V lost 10 bases and J lost 9; bases outside the gene matches: 13. Germline V gene sequence: CDR1 ENHRY, CDR2 SYGVKD. The length of the CDR3 is 15 residues. CDR3 amino acids: CATQPSSGRAGEQFF. The CDR3 nucleotides are TGTGCCACTCAGCCCTCTAGCGGGAGGGCCGGTGAGCAGTTCTTC.

This clone was seen only a few times. The J gene is TRBJ2-7, the V gene TRBV5-1; 10 bases match TRBD2. CDR1 is SGHRS and CDR2 is YFSETQ in the germline V gene. V lost 4 bases, J lost 3 bases, and 4 bases stayed unmatched. The CDR3 has 14 residues. The CDR3 DNA follows: TGCGCCAGCAGCCGGACTAGCGGCAACTACGAGCAGTACTTC. Translating gives CASSRTSGNYEQYF.

The rearrangement links TRBV28 to TRBJ1-1, with 8 nucleotides matching TRBD1. Germline values: CDR1 MDHEN, CDR2 SYDVKM. CDR3 length: 17 residues. The ends lost 0 bases at V and 3 bases at J; junction bases unmatched: 9. CDR3 residues: CASSLWQQGGMDTEAFF. As DNA, the CDR3 is TGTGCCAGCAGTTTATGGCAACAGGGGGGCATGGACACTGAAGCTTTCTTT. Using reference TRBV28 and TRBJ1-1 for the parts outside the CDR3, the full variable domain is DVKVTQSSRYLVKRTGEKVFLECVQDMDHENMFWYRQDPGLGLRLIYFSYDVKMKEKGDIPEGYSVSREKKERFSLILESASTNQTSMYLCASSLWQQGGMDTEAFFGQGTRLTVV.

The J gene is TRBJ1-4, the V gene TRBV5-1, with D maybe TRBD1 (5 bases). Germline V lookup: CDR1 SGHRS, CDR2 YFSETQ. V was cut by 0 bases and J by 7 bases, with 10 bases left in between. The CDR3 sequence is 14 residues long. The CDR3 loop reads CASSLEIGAEKLFF. CDR3 bases: TGCGCCAGCAGCTTGGAAATAGGGGCTGAAAAACTGTTTTTT.

The chain is built from TRBV6-1 and TRBJ2-1; D may be TRBD2 (6 bases). The CDR3 extends over 17 amino acids. The germline gives CDR1 MNHNS, CDR2 SASEGT. V gave up 4 bases and J gave up 8 bases, with 24 bases separating them. The CDR3 nucleotides read TGTGCCAGCAGTGTCTTTTCTTTGCGGGGAATGGGGGATGAGCAGTTCTTC. Translation gives CASSVFSLRGMGDEQFF.

The chain has TRBV10-3 and TRBJ2-7; possible D gene TRBD2, 6 bases. Germline V gene data show CDR1 as ENHRY and CDR2 as SYGVKD. The CDR3 sequence is 13 residues long. Trimming removed 4 bases at V and 2 bases at J, with 9 bases between. In DNA, the CDR3 is TGTGCCATCAGTGGTAGCGGTACCTACGAGCAGTACTTC. Its protein product is CAISGSGTYEQYF.

The rearrangement uses TRBV28 and TRBJ1-5; 8 nucleotides line up with TRBD1. Per germline, CDR1 MDHEN and CDR2 SYDVKM. The CDR3 length is 14 residues. The V and J ends lost 6 bases and 5 bases, in that order; junction bases with no gene match: 6. CDR3 loop: CASRSQGEYQPQHF. CDR3 coding DNA: TGTGCCAGCAGATCACAGGGGGAATATCAGCCCCAGCATTTT.

The chain couples TRBV29-1 to TRBJ1-5; no definite D call. In germline, CDR1 is SQVTM, CDR2 ANQGSEA. Trimming shortened V by 7 bases and J by 2 bases, and 12 bases separated the two germline ends. The CDR3 length is 13 residues. This CDR3 is CSASLGGNQPQHF. The CDR3 nucleotides are TGCAGCGCTAGCCTCGGAGGCAATCAGCCCCAGCATTTT. The full variable domain, completed using reference TRBV29-1 and TRBJ1-5, is SAVISQKPSRDICQRGTSLTIQCQVDSQVTMMFWYRQQPGQSLTLIATANQGSEATYESGFVIDKFPISRPNLTFSTLTVSNMSPEDSSIYLCSASLGGNQPQHFGDGTRLSIL.

As for this clone: Other DNA sequences in this specimen translate into the identical CDR3. The chain is built from TRBV7-6 and TRBJ2-5; D unclear. Germline V CDR1 and CDR2: SGHVS, FNYEAQ. The V gene lost 1 base and the J gene lost 1 base, with 4 bases spanning the gap. The CDR3 contains 13 residues. DNA for the CDR3: TGTGCCAGCAGCTTAGGACCCCAAGAGACCCAGTACTTC. Protein: CASSLGPQETQYF.

The CDR3 DNA reads TGTGCCAGCAGGGAGACCTCCTACGAGCAGTACTTC. Amino acid sequence: CASRETSYEQYF. The chain has TRBV6-1 and TRBJ2-7; D unresolved. The germline CDR1 and CDR2 sequences are MNHNS and SASEGT. CDR3 size: 12 residues. V was pared by 6 bases and J by 0 bases, with 6 bases between.

The genes are TRBV19 and TRBJ2-3; no clear D gene. Trimming removed 3 bases from V and 1 base from J, with 8 bases in between. The CDR3 totals 14 residues. The germline V gene encodes CDR1 LNHDA and CDR2 SQIVND (reference sequence). The DNA of the CDR3 is TGTGCCAGTAGTATCTCTCCCCGCACAGATACGCAGTATTTT. Its translation is CASSISPRTDTQYF.

Comments on this clone: A much larger clone lies one base from this, so it may be a read error. Other DNA sequences in this specimen translate into the identical CDR3. This chain connects TRBV4-1 to TRBJ2-5; the D is unclear. The CDR3 runs 15 residues. Germline CDR1 and CDR2: MGHRA and YSYEKL. The CDR3 reads CASSQDWLPPETQYF. CDR3 nucleotide sequence: TGCGCCAGTAGCCAAGATTGGCTCCCCCCAGAGACCCAGTACTTC.

This sequence joins TRBV10-2 and TRBJ2-5, with no clear D. TRBJ2-7 explains the end of the DNA better; the J call may be wrong. CDR1 and CDR2 from the germline V gene are WSHSY and SAAADI. The CDR3 length is 11 residues. The CDR3 here is CASSDRYEQYF. The CDR3 DNA follows: TGCGCCAGCAGCGACCGTTACGAGCAGTACTTC.